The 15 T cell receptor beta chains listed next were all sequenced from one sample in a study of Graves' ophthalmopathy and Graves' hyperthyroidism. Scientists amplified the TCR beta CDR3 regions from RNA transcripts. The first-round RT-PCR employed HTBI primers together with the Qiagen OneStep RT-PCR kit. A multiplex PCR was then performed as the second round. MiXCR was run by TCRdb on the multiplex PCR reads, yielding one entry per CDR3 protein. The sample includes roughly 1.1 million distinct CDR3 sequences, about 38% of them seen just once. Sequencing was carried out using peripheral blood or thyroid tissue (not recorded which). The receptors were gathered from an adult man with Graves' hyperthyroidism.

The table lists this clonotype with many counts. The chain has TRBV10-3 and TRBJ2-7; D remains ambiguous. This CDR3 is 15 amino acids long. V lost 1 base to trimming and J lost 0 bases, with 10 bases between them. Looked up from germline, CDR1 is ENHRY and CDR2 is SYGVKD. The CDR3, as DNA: TGTGCCATCAGTGAGTTGCCCGCTAGCTCCTACGAGCAGTACTTC. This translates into CAISELPASSYEQYF.

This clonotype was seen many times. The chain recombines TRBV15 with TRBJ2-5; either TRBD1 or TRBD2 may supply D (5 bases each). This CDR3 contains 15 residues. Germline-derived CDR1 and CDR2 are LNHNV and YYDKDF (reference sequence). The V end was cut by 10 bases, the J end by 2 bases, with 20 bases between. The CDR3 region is CAITSGLRTQETQYF. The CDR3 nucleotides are TGTGCCATCACATCGGGGCTCAGGACGCAAGAGACCCAGTACTTC.

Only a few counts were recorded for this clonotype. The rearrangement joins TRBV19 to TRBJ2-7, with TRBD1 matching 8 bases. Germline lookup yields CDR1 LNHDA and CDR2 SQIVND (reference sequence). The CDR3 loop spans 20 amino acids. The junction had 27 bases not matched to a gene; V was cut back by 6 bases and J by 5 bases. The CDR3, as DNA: TGTGCCAGTAGGCCGACTGGATTATCAGGGGTTTACAGGGGGGTGAACGAGCAGTACTTC. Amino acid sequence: CASRPTGLSGVYRGVNEQYF. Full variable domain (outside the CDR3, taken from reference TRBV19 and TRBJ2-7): DGGITQSPKYLFRKEGQNVTLSCEQNLNHDAMYWYRQDPGQGLRLIYYSQIVNDFQKGDIAEGYSVSREKKESFPLTVTSAQKNPTAFYLCASRPTGLSGVYRGVNEQYFGPGTRLTVT.

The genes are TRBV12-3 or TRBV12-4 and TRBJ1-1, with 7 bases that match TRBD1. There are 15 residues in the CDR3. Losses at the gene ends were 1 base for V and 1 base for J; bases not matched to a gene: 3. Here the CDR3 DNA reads TGTGCCAGCAGTTTAGGGTGGACAGGGAACACTGAAGCTTTCTTT. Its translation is CASSLGWTGNTEAFF.

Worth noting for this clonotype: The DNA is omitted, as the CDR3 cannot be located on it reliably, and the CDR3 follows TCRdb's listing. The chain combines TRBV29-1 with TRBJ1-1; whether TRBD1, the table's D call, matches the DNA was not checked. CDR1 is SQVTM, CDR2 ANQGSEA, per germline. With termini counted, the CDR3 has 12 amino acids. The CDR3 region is CSVAVGTGALIF.

CDR3 loop: CASSVGQRNSPLHF. CDR3 DNA: TGTGCCAGCAGTGTGGGACAGCGAAATTCACCCCTCCACTTT. The V and J genes are TRBV28 and TRBJ1-6, with 7 positions matching TRBD1. Germline loops: CDR1 MDHEN, CDR2 SYDVKM. The trim removed 5 bases at V and 7 bases at J, leaving 5 bases unmatched. The CDR3 consists of 14 residues.

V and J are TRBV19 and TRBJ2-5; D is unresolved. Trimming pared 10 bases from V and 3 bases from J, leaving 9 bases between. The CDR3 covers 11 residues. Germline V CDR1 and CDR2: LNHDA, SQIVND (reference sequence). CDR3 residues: CATGREETQYF. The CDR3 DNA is TGTGCCACGGGTAGAGAAGAGACCCAGTACTTC. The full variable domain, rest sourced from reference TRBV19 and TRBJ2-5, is DGGITQSPKYLFRKEGQNVTLSCEQNLNHDAMYWYRQDPGQGLRLIYYSQIVNDFQKGDIAEGYSVSREKKESFPLTVTSAQKNPTAFYLCATGREETQYFGPGTRLLVL.

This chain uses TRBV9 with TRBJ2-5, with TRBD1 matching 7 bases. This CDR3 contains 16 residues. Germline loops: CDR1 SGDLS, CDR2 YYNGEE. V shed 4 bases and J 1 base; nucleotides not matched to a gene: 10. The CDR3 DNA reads TGTGCCAGCAGCAAGGGACAGTCCCCAATCCAAGAGACCCAGTACTTC. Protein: CASSKGQSPIQETQYF.

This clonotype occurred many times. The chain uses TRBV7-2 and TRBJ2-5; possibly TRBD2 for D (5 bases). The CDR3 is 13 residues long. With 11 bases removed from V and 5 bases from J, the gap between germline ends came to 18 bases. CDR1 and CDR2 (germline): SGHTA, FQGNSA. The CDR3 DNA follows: TGTGCCGAGCACTTTCGGGAATGGGAGACCCAGTACTTC. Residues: CAEHFREWETQYF. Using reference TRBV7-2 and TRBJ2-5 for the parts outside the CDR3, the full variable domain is GAGVSQSPSNKVTEKGKDVELRCDPISGHTALYWYRQSLGQGLEFLIYFQGNSAPDKSGLPSDRFSAERTGGSVSTLTIQRTQQEDSAVYLCAEHFREWETQYFGPGTRLLVL.

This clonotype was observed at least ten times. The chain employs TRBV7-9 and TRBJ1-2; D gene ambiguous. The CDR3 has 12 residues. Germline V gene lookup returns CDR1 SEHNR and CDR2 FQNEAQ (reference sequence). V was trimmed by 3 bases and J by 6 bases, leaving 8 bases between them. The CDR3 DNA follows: TGTGCCAGCAGCTTCGTGGAGGATGGCTACACCTTC. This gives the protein CASSFVEDGYTF.

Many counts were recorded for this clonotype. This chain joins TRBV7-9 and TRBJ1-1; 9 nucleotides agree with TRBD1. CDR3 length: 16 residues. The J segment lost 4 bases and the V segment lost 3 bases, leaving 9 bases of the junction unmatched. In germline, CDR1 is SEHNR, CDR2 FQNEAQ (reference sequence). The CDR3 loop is CASSFMPGQGGTEAFF. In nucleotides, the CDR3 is TGTGCCAGCAGCTTTATGCCGGGACAGGGTGGCACTGAAGCTTTCTTT.

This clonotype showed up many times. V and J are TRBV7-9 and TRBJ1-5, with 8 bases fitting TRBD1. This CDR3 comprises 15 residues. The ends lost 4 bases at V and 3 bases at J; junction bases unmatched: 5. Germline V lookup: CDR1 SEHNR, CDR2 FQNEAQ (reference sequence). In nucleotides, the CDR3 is TGTGCCAGCAGCTCCGGGACAGGCATCAATCAGCCCCAGCATTTT. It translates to CASSSGTGINQPQHF. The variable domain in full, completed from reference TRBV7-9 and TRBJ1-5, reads DTGVSQNPRHKITKRGQNVTFRCDPISEHNRLYWYRQTLGQGPEFLTYFQNEAQLEKSRLLSDRFSAERPKGSFSTLEIQRTEQGDSAMYLCASSSGTGINQPQHFGDGTRLSIL.

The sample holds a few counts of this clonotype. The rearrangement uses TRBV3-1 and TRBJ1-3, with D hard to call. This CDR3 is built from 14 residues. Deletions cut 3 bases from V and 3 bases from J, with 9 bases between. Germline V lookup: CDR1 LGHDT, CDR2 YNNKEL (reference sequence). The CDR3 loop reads CASSQRHDGNTIYF. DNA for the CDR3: TGTGCCAGCAGCCAGAGACACGATGGAAACACCATATATTTT.

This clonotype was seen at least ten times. Here the CDR3 DNA reads TGTGCCAGCAGTAACACCCGGGACTACCAAGAGACCCAGTACTTC. It is translated as CASSNTRDYQETQYF. The rearrangement joins TRBV7-6 to TRBJ2-5; D may be TRBD2 (6 bases). The CDR3 runs to 15 residues. Germline assignment: CDR1 SGHVS and CDR2 FNYEAQ. The V gene lost 6 bases and the J gene lost 0 bases, with 14 bases spanning the gap.

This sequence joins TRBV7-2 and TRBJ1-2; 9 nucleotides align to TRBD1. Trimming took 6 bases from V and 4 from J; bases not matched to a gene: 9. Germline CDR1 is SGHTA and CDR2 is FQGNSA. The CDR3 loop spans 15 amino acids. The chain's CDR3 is CASRTDRGFFYGYTF. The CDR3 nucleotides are TGTGCCAGCAGAACAGACAGGGGGTTTTTCTATGGCTACACCTTC.